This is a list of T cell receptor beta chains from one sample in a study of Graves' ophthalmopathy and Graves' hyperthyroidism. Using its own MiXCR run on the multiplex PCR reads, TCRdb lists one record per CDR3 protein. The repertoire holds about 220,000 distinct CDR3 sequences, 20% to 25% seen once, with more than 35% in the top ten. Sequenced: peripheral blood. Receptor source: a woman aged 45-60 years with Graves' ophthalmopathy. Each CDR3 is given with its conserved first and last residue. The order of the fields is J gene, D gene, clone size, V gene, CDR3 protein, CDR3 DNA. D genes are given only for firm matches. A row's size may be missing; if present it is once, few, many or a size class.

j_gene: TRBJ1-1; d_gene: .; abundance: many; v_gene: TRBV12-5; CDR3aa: CASGPRGSTNTEAFF; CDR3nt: TGTGCTAGTGGTCCCCGTGGTTCGACGAACACTGAAGCTTTCTTT
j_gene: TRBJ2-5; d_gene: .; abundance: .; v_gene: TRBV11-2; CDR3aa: CASSLQRGLQTQYF; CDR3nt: TGTGCCAGCAGCTTACAACGGGGGTTGCAGACCCAGTACTTC
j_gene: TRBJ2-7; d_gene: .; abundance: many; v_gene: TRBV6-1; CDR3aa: CASSTGDRVDEQYF; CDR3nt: TGTGCCAGCTCCACGGGAGACAGGGTGGACGAGCAGTACTTC
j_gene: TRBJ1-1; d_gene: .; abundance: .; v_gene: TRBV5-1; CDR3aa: CASSLGERLNTEAFF; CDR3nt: TGCGCCAGCAGCTTGGGGGAACGCCTGAACACTGAAGCTTTCTTT
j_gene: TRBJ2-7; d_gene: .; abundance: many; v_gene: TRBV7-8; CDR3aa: CASSLTRGVSAYEQYF; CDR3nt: TGTGCCAGCAGCTTAACCCGCGGAGTGTCAGCCTACGAGCAGTACTTC
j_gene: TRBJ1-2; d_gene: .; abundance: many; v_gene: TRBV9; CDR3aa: CASNRARYSNYGYTF; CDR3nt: TGTGCCAGCAACAGAGCCAGGTACTCTAACTATGGCTACACCTTC
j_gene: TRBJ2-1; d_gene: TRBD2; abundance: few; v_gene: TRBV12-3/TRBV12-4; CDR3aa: CASSQRGGRWNNEQFF; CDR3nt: TGTGCCAGCAGCCAACGCGGCGGGAGGTGGAATAATGAGCAGTTCTTC
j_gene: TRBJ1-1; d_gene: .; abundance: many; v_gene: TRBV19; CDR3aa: CASSPGTQNTEAFF; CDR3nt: TGTGCCAGTAGCCCCGGGACACAGAACACTGAAGCTTTCTTT
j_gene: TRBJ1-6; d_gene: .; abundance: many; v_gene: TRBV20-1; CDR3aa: CSASTGSSYNSPLHF; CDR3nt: TGCAGTGCTTCGACAGGCAGCTCCTATAATTCACCCCTCCACTTT
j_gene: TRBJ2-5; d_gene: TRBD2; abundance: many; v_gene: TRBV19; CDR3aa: CASSSGGTDLTQYF; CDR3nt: TGTGCCAGTAGTTCGGGGGGGACGGACTTGACCCAGTACTTC
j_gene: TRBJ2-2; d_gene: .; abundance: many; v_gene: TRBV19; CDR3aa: CASFKFNTGELFF; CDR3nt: TGTGCCAGTTTCAAGTTTAACACCGGGGAGCTGTTTTTT
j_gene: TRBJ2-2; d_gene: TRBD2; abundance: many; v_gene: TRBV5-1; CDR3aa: CASSPGGVTGELFF; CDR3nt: TGCGCCAGCAGCCCGGGAGGGGTCACCGGGGAGCTGTTTTTT
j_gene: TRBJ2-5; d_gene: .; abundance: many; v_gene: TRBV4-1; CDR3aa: CASSQVSRLETQYF; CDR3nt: TGCGCCAGCAGCCAAGTATCCAGGTTGGAGACCCAGTACTTC
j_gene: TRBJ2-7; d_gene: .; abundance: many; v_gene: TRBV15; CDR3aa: CATKRKNGPYEQYF; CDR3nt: TGTGCCACCAAGAGAAAAAACGGACCCTACGAGCAGTACTTC
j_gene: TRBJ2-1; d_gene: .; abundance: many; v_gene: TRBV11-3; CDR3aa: CASSFGLSSHEQFF; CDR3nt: TGTGCCAGCAGCTTCGGTCTTAGCTCCCATGAGCAGTTCTTC
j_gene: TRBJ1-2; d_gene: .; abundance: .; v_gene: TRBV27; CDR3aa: CASSLSGGTNGYTF; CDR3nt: TGTGCCAGCAGTTTATCGGGGGGGACAAATGGCTACACCTTC
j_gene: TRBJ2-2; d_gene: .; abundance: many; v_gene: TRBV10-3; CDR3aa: CAIAQGPGELFF; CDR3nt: TGTGCCATCGCACAGGGACCCGGGGAGCTGTTTTTT
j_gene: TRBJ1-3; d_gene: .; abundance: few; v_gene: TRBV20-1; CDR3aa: CSARGQANTIYF; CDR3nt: TGCAGTGCTAGAGGACAGGCAAACACCATATATTTT
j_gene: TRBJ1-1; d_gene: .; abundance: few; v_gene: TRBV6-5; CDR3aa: CASSYDSLNTEAFF; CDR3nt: TGTGCCAGCAGTTATGACAGCCTGAACACTGAAGCTTTCTTT
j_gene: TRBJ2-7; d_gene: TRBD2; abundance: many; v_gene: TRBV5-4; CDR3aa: CASSSVSGRAYEQYF; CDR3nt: TGTGCCAGCAGCTCCGTCTCCGGGAGGGCCTACGAGCAGTACTTC
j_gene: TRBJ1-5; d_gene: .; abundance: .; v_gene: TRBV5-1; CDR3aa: CASSLEGRLGNQPQHF; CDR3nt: TGCGCCAGCAGCTTGGAGGGGCGCTTAGGGAATCAGCCCCAGCATTTT
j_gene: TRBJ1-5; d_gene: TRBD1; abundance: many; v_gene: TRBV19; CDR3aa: CASKGGSWGQPQHF; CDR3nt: TGTGCCAGTAAAGGGGGCTCTTGGGGTCAGCCCCAGCATTTT
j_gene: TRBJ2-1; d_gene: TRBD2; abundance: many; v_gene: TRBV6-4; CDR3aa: CASGGSTSSTSGGYNEQFF; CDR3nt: TGTGCCAGCGGGGGGAGTACTAGTTCGACTAGCGGGGGGTACAATGAGCAGTTCTTC
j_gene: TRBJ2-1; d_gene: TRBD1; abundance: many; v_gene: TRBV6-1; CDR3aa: CASSVPGQGGLVQFF; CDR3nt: TGTGCCAGCAGTGTACCGGGACAGGGGGGTCTTGTGCAGTTCTTC
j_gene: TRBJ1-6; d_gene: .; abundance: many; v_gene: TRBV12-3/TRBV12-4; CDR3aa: CASSLTGGESPLHF; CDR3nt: TGTGCCAGCAGTTTAACGGGGGGCGAGTCACCCCTCCACTTT
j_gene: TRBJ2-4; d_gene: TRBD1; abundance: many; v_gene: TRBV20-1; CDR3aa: CSASRQGFSKNIQYF; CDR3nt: TGCAGTGCTAGCCGACAGGGATTTTCCAAAAACATTCAGTACTTC
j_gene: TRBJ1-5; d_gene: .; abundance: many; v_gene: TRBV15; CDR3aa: CATSRPHRNEPQHF; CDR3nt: TGTGCCACCAGCAGACCGCACCGGAATGAGCCCCAGCATTTT
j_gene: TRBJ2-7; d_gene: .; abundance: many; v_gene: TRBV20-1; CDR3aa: CSAGRTDSYEQYF; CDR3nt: TGCAGTGCTGGAAGGACAGACTCCTACGAGCAGTACTTC
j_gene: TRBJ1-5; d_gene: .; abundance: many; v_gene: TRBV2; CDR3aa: CASSPGDQPQHF; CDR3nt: TGTGCCAGCAGTCCAGGGGATCAGCCCCAGCATTTT
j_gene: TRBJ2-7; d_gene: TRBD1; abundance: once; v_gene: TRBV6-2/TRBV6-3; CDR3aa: CASSLEQGALGEQYF; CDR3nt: TGTGCCAGCAGTTTGGAACAGGGGGCTCTGGGAGAGCAGTACTTC
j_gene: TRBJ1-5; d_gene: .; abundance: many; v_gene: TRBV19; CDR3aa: CASSSLLGGGNQPQHF; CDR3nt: TGTGCCAGTAGTTCTCTTCTCGGGGGGGGAAATCAGCCCCAGCATTTT
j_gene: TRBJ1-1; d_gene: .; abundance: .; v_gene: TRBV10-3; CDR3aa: CAIRGHGPETEAFF; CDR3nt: TGTGCCATCAGGGGTCATGGCCCTGAGACTGAAGCTTTCTTT
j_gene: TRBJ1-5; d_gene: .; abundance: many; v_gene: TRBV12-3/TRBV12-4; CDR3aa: CASSPRRGEQPQHF; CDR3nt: TGTGCCAGCAGTCCAAGGAGGGGCGAGCAGCCCCAGCATTTT
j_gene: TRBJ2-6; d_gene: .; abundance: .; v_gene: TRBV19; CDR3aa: CASSITTASGANVLTF; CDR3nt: TGTGCCAGTAGTATTACGACAGCCTCTGGGGCCAACGTCCTGACTTTC
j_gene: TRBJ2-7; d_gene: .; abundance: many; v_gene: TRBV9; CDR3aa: CASSPRLGPGDEQYF; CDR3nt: TGTGCCAGCAGCCCCCGCCTAGGGCCAGGGGACGAGCAGTACTTC
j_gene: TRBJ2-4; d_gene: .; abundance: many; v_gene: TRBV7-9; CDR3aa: CASSSTGARAKNIQYF; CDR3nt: TGTGCCAGCAGCTCGACGGGGGCGCGGGCCAAAAACATTCAGTACTTC
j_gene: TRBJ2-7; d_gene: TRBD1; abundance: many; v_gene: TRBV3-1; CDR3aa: CASSQPGQSDEQYF; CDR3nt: TGTGCCAGCAGCCAACCGGGACAGAGCGACGAGCAGTACTTC